This T cell receptor (beta chain) was found in a study of shared T cell receptors in the human thymus. The germline CDR1 and CDR2 sequences are SEHNR and FQNEAQ (reference sequence). The CDR3 has 15 residues. V lost 1 base and J lost 2, with 12 bases in between. Profiling relied on immunoSEQ multiplex PCR, and the TCRdb table lists in-frame clones only, not all of them. The table includes approximately 400,000 clones, about 95% detected once. The chain recombines TRBV7-9 with TRBJ2-7; D gene uncertain. The clonotype originates from a human donor. Material for sequencing was thymocytes. The CDR3, as DNA: TGTGCCAGCAGCTTAGAATGGTCGGGCACCTACGAGCAGTACTTC. Encoded protein: CASSLEWSGTYEQYF.